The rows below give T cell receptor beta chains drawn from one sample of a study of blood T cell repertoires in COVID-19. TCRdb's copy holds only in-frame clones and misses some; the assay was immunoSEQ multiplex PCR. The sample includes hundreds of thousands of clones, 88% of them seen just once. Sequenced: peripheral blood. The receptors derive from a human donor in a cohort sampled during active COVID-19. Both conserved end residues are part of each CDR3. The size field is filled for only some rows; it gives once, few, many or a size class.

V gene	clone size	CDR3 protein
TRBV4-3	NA	CASSQIPTGSGGNTIYF
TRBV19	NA	CASSTGQGAYEQYF
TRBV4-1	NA	CASSPRAQRSSYNEQFF
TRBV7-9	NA	CASSSGGQSYEQYF
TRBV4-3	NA	CASSPRTGSYNEQFF
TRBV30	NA	CAWSLLGGSYEQYF
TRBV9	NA	CASSSGTSPNEQFF
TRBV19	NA	CASSQSPHPLEQYF
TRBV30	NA	CAWTGGWNQPQHF
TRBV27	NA	CASSFRQRGFYEQYF
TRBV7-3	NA	CASSAGSGEKLFF
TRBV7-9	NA	CASSLFTGAFTGNTIYF
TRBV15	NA	CATSEVTLNTEAFF
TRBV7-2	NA	CASSLAMGQGPATNEKLFF
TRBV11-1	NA	CASSLHGQSYEQYF
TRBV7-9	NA	CASSSRQAGSYNEQFF
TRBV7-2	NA	CASKDRQGTEAFF
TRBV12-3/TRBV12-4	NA	CASRPNRGSPLHF
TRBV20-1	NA	CSRGNTEAFF
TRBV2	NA	CASGRWADEQYF
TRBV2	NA	CASSDSGGGVSPLHF
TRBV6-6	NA	CASIKGAHNSPLHF
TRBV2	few	CASNDRGNTEAFF
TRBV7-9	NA	CASSFTSGETQYF
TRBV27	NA	CASIPLQGLGYNEQFF
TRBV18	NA	CASSPNGIETEAFF
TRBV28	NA	CASRNGQFNEKLFF
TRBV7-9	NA	CASSLAATNEKLFF
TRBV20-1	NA	CSASYRADQPQHF
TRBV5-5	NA	CASSLVLPRGGDGYTF
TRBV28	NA	CASSGIGQGYDEQYF
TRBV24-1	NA	CATRGDWTSGDNEQFF
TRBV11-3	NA	CASSLGAGNTEAFF
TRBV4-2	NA	CASSLNLVLGELFF
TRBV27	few	CASSLEYLLSGANVLTF
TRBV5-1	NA	CASSVLMGQGDTEAFF
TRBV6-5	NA	CASRGLSGNTIYF
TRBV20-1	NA	CSAGPYTF
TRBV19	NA	CASSFIPGLAGENEQYF
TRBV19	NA	CASMRKRGYGYTF
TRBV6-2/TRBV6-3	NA	CASSYSGLARDGYTF
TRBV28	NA	CASCRIGQPYTEAFF
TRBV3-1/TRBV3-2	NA	CASSLRRADRGQYGYTF
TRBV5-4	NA	CASSLVATYDEQFF
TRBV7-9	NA	CASSRQIFDYEQYF
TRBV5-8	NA	CASNPGGAPVYEQYF